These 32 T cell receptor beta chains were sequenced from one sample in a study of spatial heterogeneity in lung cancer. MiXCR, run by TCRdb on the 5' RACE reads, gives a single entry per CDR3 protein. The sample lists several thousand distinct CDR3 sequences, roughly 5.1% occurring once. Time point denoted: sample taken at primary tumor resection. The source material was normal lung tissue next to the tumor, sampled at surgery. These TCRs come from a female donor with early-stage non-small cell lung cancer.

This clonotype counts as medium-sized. CDR3 residues: CASSPAGHSSPYEQYF. Written as DNA, the CDR3 is TGTGCCAGCAGTCCGGCAGGCCATTCGTCCCCCTACGAGCAGTACTTC. The chain recombines TRBV27 with TRBJ2-7; no firm D call. Per germline, CDR1 MNHEY and CDR2 SMNVEV (reference sequence). The CDR3 is 16 amino acids. The V end was cut by 5 bases, the J end by 2 bases, with 19 bases between.

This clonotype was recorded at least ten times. CDR3 residues: CASSSSLAAYEQYF. CDR3 DNA: TGTGCCAGCAGCTCGAGTCTAGCGGCCTACGAGCAGTACTTC. J is TRBJ2-7 and V is TRBV7-2; 7 nucleotides agree with TRBD2. The V and J ends lost 4 bases and 2 bases, in that order; junction bases with no gene match: 5. This CDR3 has 14 residues. Germline loops: CDR1 SGHTA, CDR2 FQGNSA.

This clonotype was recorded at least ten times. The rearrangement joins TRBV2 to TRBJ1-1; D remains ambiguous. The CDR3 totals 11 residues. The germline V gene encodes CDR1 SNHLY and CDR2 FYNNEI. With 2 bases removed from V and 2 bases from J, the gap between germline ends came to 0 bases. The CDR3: CASSENTEAFF. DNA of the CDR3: TGTGCCAGCAGTGAAAACACTGAAGCTTTCTTT. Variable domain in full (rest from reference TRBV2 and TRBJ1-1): EPEVTQTPSHQVTQMGQEVILRCVPISNHLYFYWYRQILGQKVEFLVSFYNNEISEKSEIFDDQFSVERPDGSNFTLKIRSTKLEDSAMYFCASSENTEAFFGQGTRLTVV.

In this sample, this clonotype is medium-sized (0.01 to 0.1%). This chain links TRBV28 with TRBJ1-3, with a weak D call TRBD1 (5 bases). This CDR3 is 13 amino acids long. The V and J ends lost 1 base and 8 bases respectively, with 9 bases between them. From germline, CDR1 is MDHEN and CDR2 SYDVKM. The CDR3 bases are TGTGCCAGCAGTTTATCAGGGCGGTACACCATATATTTT. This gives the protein CASSLSGRYTIYF. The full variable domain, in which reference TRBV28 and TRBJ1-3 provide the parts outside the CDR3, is DVKVTQSSRYLVKRTGEKVFLECVQDMDHENMFWYRQDPGLGLRLIYFSYDVKMKEKGDIPEGYSVSREKKERFSLILESASTNQTSMYLCASSLSGRYTIYFGEGSWLTVV.

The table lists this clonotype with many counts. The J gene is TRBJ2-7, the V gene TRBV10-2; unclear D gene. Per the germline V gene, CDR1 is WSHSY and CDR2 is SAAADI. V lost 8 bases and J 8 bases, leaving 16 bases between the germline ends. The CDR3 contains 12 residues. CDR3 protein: CASSTWAQKQYF. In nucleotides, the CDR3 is TGCGCCAGCTCAACCTGGGCCCAGAAGCAGTACTTC.

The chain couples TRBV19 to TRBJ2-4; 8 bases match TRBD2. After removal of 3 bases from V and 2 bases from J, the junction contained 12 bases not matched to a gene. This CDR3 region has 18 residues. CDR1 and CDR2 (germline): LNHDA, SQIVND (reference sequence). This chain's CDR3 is CASSILTSERLTKNIQYF. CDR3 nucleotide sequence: TGTGCCAGTAGTATCCTGACTAGCGAGAGGTTGACCAAAAACATTCAGTACTTC.

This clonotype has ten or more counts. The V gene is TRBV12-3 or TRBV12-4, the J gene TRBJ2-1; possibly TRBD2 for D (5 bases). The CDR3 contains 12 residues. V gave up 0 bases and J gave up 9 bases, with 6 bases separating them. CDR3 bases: TGTGCCAGCAGTTTAGCGGGAGCTGAGCAGTTCTTC. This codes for CASSLAGAEQFF.

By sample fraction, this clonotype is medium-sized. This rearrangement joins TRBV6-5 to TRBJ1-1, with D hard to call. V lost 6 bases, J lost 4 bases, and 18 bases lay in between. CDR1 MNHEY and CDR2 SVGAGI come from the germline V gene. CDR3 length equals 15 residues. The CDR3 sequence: CASRYGGLGSTEAFF. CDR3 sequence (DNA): TGTGCCAGCAGGTACGGAGGACTCGGAAGCACTGAAGCTTTCTTT.

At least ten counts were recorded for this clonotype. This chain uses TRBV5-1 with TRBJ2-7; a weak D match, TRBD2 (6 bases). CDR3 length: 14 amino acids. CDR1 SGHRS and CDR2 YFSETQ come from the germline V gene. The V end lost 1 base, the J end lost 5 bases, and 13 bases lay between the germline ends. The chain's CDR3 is CASSLQSGVNEQYF. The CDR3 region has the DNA TGCGCCAGCAGCTTGCAGTCGGGAGTCAACGAGCAGTACTTC.

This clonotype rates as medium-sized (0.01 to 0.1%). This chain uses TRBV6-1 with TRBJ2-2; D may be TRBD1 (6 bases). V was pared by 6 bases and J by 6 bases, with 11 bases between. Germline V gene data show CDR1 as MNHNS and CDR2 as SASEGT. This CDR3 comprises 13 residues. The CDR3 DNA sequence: TGTGCCAGCAGATACACAGGGTCCGGGGAGCTGTTTTTT. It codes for CASRYTGSGELFF.

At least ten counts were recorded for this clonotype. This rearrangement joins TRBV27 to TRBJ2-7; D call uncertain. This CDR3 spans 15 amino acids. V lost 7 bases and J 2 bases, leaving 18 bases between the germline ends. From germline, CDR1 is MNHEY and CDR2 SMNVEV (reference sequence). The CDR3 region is CASTPTHLLAYEQYF. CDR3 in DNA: TGTGCCAGCACCCCAACCCATTTGCTCGCCTACGAGCAGTACTTC.

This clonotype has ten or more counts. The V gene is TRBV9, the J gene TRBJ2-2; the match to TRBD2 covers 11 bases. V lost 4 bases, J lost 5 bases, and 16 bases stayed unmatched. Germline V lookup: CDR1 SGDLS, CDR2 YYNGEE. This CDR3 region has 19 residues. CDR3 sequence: CASSPIRTSGSFGTGELFF. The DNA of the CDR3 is TGTGCCAGCAGCCCTATTAGGACTAGCGGGTCTTTTGGTACCGGGGAGCTGTTTTTT. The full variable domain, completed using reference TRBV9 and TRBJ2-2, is DSGVTQTPKHLITATGQRVTLRCSPRSGDLSVYWYQQSLDQGLQFLIQYYNGEERAKGNILERFSAQQFPDLHSELNLSSLELGDSALYFCASSPIRTSGSFGTGELFFGEGSRLTVL.

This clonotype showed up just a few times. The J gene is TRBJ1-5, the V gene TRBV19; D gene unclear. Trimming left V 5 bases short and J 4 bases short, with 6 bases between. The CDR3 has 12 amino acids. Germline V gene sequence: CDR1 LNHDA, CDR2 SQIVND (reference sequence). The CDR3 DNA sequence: TGTGCCAGTAGTCTGAGAAATCAGCCCCAGCATTTT. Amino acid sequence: CASSLRNQPQHF.

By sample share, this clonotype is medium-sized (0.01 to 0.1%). This CDR3 reads CASIPPGEDTEAFF. The CDR3 nucleotides are TGTGCCAGCATCCCTCCCGGGGAGGACACTGAAGCTTTCTTT. The genes are TRBV28 and TRBJ1-1; D uncertain. Trimming shortened V by 7 bases and J by 3 bases, and 15 bases separated the two germline ends. Germline values: CDR1 MDHEN, CDR2 SYDVKM. The CDR3 has 14 amino acids.

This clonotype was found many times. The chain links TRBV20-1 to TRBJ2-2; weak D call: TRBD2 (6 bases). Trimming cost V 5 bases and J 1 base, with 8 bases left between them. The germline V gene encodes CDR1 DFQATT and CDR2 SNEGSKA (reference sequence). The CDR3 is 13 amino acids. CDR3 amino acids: CSARDLNTGELFF. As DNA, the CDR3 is TGCAGTGCTCGGGACTTGAACACCGGGGAGCTGTTTTTT.

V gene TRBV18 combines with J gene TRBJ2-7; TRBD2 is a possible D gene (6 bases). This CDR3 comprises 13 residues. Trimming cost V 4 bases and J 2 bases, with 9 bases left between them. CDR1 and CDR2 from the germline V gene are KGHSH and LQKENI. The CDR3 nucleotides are TGTGCCAGCTCACGTAGCGGACCCTACGAGCAGTACTTC. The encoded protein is CASSRSGPYEQYF.

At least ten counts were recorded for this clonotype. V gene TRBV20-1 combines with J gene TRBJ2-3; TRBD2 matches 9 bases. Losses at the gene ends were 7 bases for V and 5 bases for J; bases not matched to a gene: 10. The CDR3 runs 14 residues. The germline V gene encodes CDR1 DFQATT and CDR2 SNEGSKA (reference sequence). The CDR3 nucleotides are TGCAGTGAGATGGGGCGGGAGGGCCAAGATACGCAGTATTTT. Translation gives CSEMGREGQDTQYF.

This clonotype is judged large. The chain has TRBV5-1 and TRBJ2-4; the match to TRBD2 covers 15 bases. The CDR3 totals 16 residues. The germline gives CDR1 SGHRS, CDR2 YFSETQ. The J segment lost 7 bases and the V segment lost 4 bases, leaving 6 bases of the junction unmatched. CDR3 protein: CASSPGGLAGGNIQYF. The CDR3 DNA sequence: TGCGCCAGCAGCCCCGGGGGACTAGCGGGAGGTAACATTCAGTACTTC.

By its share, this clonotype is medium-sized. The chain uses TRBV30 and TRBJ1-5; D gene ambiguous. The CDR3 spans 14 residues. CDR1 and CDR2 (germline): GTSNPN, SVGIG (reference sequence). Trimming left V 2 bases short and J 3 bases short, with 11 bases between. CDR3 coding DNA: TGTGCCTGGAGTTTAGGGCACACCAATCAGCCCCAGCATTTT. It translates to CAWSLGHTNQPQHF.

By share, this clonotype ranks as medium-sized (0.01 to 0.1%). CDR3 in DNA: TGTGCCAGTAGAGGACAGGGACAAGAGACCCAGTACTTC. Its translation is CASRGQGQETQYF. The V call is TRBV19, the J call TRBJ2-5, with 8 bases aligning to TRBD1. CDR3 length: 13 residues. The germline V gene has CDR1 LNHDA and CDR2 SQIVND (reference sequence). The V segment lost 6 bases and the J segment 2 bases; nucleotides outside the gene matches: 2.

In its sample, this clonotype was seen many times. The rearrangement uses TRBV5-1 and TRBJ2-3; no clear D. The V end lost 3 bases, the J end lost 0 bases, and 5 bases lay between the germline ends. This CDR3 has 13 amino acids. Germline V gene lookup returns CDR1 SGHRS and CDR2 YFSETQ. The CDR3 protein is CASSSTSTDTQYF. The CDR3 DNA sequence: TGCGCCAGCAGCTCCACTAGCACAGATACGCAGTATTTT.

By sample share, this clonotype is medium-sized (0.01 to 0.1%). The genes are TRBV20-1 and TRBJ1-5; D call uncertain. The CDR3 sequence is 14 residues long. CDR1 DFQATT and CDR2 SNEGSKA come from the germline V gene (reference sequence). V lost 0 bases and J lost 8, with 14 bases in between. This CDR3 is CSARDRFEGKPQHF. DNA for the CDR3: TGCAGTGCTAGAGATAGGTTTGAAGGGAAGCCCCAGCATTTT.

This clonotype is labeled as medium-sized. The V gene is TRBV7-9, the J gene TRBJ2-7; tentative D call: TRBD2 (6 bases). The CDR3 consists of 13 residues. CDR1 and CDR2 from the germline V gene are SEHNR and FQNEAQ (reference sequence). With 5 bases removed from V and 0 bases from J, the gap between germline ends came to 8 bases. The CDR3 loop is CASSPGGSYEQYF. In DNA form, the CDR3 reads TGTGCCAGCAGCCCCGGGGGCTCCTACGAGCAGTACTTC.

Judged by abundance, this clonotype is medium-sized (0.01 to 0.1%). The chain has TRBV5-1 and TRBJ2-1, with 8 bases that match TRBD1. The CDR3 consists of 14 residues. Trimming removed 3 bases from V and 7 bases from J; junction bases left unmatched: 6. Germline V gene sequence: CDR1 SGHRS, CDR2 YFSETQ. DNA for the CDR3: TGCGCCAGCAGCTCACAGACAGGGGTAAATGAGCAGTTCTTC. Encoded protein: CASSSQTGVNEQFF.

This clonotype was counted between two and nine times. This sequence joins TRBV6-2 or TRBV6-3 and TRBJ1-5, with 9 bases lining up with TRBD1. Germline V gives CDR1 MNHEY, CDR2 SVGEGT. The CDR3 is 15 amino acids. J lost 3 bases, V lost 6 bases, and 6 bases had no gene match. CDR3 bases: TGTGCCAGCAGCCCGGGACAGGGAGTCAATCAGCCCCAGCATTTT. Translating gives CASSPGQGVNQPQHF.

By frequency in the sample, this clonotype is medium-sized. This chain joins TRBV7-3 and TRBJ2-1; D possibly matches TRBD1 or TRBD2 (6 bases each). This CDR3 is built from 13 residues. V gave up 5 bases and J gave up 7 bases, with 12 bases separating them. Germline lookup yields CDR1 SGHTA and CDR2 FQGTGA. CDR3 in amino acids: CASSRGEGNEQFF. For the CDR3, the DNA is TGTGCCAGCAGCAGGGGGGAAGGGAATGAGCAGTTCTTC.

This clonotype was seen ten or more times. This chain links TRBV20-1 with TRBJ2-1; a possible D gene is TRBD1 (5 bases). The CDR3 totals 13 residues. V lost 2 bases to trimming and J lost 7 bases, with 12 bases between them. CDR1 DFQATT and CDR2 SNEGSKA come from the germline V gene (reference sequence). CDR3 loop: CSARRNGQNEQFF. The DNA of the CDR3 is TGCAGTGCTAGAAGAAATGGACAAAATGAGCAGTTCTTC.

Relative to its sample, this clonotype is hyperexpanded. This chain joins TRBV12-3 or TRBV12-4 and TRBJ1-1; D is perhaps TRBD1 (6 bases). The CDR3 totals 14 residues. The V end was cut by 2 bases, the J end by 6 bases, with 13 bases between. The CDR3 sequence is CASSLNQGIPEAFF. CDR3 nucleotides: TGTGCCAGCAGTTTAAATCAGGGGATCCCTGAAGCTTTCTTT.

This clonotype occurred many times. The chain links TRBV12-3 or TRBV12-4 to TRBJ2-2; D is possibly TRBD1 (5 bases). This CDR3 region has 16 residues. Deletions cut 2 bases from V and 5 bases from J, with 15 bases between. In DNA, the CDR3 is TGTGCCAGCAGTTTAAGCCAGGGTGTCGGGACCGGGGAGCTGTTTTTT. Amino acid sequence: CASSLSQGVGTGELFF.

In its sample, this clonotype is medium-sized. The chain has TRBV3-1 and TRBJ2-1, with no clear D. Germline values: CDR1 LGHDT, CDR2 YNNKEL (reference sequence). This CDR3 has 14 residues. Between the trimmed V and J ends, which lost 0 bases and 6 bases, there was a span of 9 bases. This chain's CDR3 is CASSQDFGSNEQFF. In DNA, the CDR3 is TGTGCCAGCAGCCAAGATTTTGGCAGCAATGAGCAGTTCTTC.

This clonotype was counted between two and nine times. This chain's CDR3 is CASSSGPYEQYF. In DNA form, the CDR3 reads TGTGCCAGCAGCTCGGGACCCTACGAGCAGTACTTC. This rearrangement joins TRBV11-3 to TRBJ2-7, with D perhaps TRBD1 or TRBD2 (5 bases each). The V gene's germline CDR1 is SGHNT and CDR2 YENEEA. The CDR3 has 12 residues. V was pared by 4 bases and J by 2 bases, with 6 bases between.

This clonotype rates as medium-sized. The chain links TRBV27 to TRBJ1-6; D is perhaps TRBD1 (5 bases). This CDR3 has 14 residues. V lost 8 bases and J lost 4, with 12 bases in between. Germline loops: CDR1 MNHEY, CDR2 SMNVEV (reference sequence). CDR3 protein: CASGKQAYNSPLHF. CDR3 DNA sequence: TGTGCCAGCGGGAAACAGGCGTATAATTCACCCCTCCACTTT.